In its sample, the clone carrying this T cell receptor (beta chain) is medium-sized (0.01 to 0.1%). Its specificity is unknown. With 0 bases removed from V and 3 bases from J, the gap between germline ends came to 12 bases. The CDR3 extends over 16 amino acids. Looked up from germline, CDR1 is PRHDT and CDR2 is FYEKMQ (reference sequence). The protocol was immunoSEQ multiplex PCR, while the TCRdb copy is restricted to in-frame clones and leaves out a portion. The table includes about 34,000 clones, more than 70% detected once. The data belong to a study of T cells in narcolepsy. Turning to the study itself: Healthy controls were enrolled alongside patients with narcolepsy type 1 or type 2.

Study-level findings and limits: Comparing one patient's CSF and blood CD4+ clonotypes highlighted HCRT- and TRIB2-specific autoreactive clonotypes. Reportedly, autoreactive clonotypes were serially detected in patients' blood but not controls'. Autoreactive clone sequences were missing from some blood memory CD4+ repertoires.

The sequence was obtained from a human donor with narcolepsy. The specimen was CD45RA- memory CD4+ T cells from PBMCs. The chain links TRBV13 to TRBJ1-3, with D hard to call. The CDR3 DNA reads TGTGCCAGCAGCTTAGGGACACCCTACCGTGGAAACACCATATATTTT. Translation gives CASSLGTPYRGNTIYF. The full variable domain, its missing parts supplied by reference TRBV13 and TRBJ1-3, is AAGVIQSPRHLIKEKRETATLKCYPIPRHDTVYWYQQGPGQDPQFLISFYEKMQSDKGSIPDRFSAQQFSDYHSELNMSSLELGDSALYFCASSLGTPYRGNTIYFGEGSWLTVV.